The 6 T cell receptor beta chains listed next were all sequenced from one sample in a study of T-cell reconstitution after alpha-beta-depleted transplantation in children. During its preparation, the TCRbeta library received unique molecular identifiers. TCRdb redid the calling of the PCR reads with MiXCR, one entry per CDR3 protein. Of roughly 180,000 distinct CDR3 sequences detected, 14% to 15% appear once; the ten largest clones hold around 14%. Sequenced here: PBMCs from the stem cell graft donor, sampled from the stem cell graft. All receptors come from a human donor who donated a stem cell graft to a child with acute lymphoblastic leukemia.

This clonotype was seen many times. V gene TRBV5-4 combines with J gene TRBJ2-1; no clear D gene. From germline, CDR1 is SGHNT and CDR2 YYREEE (reference sequence). The CDR3 loop spans 12 amino acids. V was pared by 0 bases and J by 7 bases, with 5 bases between. CDR3 loop: CASSLDFNEQFF. CDR3 nucleotide sequence: TGTGCCAGCAGCTTGGACTTTAATGAGCAGTTCTTC.

This clonotype was detected many times. The rearrangement uses TRBV20-1 and TRBJ2-2; D remains ambiguous. The CDR3 runs to 16 residues. Trimming left V 0 bases short and J 4 bases short, with 15 bases between. Germline loops: CDR1 DFQATT, CDR2 SNEGSKA (reference sequence). CDR3 amino acids: CSARDYNRATTGELFF. The DNA for the CDR3 is TGCAGTGCTAGAGATTATAACAGAGCGACCACCGGGGAGCTGTTTTTT.

This clonotype showed up many times. This rearrangement joins TRBV12-3 or TRBV12-4 to TRBJ2-3; TRBD1 matches at 12 bases. This CDR3 is 15 amino acids long. V gave up 6 bases and J gave up 6 bases; unmatched junction bases: 7. CDR3 sequence reads: CASRSLGTGGDTQYF. The CDR3 DNA is TGTGCCAGCAGGAGCCTCGGGACAGGGGGCGATACGCAGTATTTT.

This clonotype was picked up many times. V and J are TRBV20-1 and TRBJ2-1; unclear D gene. The CDR3 is 14 residues long. CDR1 is DFQATT, CDR2 SNEGSKA, per germline (reference sequence). V was trimmed by 3 bases and J by 5 bases, leaving 14 bases between them. CDR3 nucleotide sequence: TGCAGTGCTAGCGACTCCCCGGCGGACAATGAGCAGTTCTTC. It is translated as CSASDSPADNEQFF.

This clonotype was seen ten or more times. The gene calls are TRBV20-1 and TRBJ2-1; 9 bases map to TRBD2. Germline CDR1 DFQATT, CDR2 SNEGSKA (reference sequence). V was clipped by 6 bases and J by 5 bases; unmatched bases: 11. This CDR3 contains 15 residues. Here the CDR3 reads CSAPGVAGADNEQFF. The CDR3 DNA reads TGCAGTGCCCCTGGGGTAGCGGGGGCCGACAATGAGCAGTTCTTC.

At least ten counts were recorded for this clonotype. V usage is TRBV9 and J usage is TRBJ2-3; a possible D gene is TRBD2 (6 bases). CDR3 size: 14 residues. V lost 3 bases and J lost 4, with 12 bases in between. Germline lookup yields CDR1 SGDLS and CDR2 YYNGEE. The DNA of the CDR3 is TGTGCCAGCAGCGAGGGGATAGCGGCAGATACGCAGTATTTT. Amino acid sequence: CASSEGIAADTQYF.